These 5 T cell receptor beta chains came from one sample sequenced in a study of OX40 agonist ivuxolimab in advanced cancers. The protocol was immunoSEQ multiplex PCR, while the TCRdb copy is restricted to in-frame clones and leaves out a portion. The sample holds some 99,000 clones, roughly 88% seen once. The sequencing here drew on CD4+ or CD8+ T cells sorted from blood, taken in a trial of the OX40 agonist ivuxolimab. The receptor set was obtained from an adult with an advanced solid tumor such as melanoma, head and neck, liver or kidney cancer.

This chain connects TRBV18 to TRBJ1-3, with 11 nucleotides matching TRBD1. Germline loops: CDR1 KGHSH, CDR2 LQKENI. This CDR3 has 16 residues. With V trimmed by 2 bases and J by 2 bases, 2 bases remained unmatched. The CDR3 sequence: CASSPTGQGAGNTIYF. Written as DNA, the CDR3 is TGTGCCAGCTCACCAACGGGACAGGGGGCTGGAAACACCATATATTTT.

V usage is TRBV5-4 and J usage is TRBJ1-2, with 7 positions matching TRBD1. CDR1 is SGHNT and CDR2 is YYREEE in the germline V gene (reference sequence). The J segment lost 5 bases and the V segment lost 2 bases, leaving 9 bases of the junction unmatched. The CDR3 covers 15 residues. CDR3 sequence: CASSFFRQGGYGYTF. CDR3 bases: TGTGCCAGCAGCTTCTTCCGACAGGGTGGATATGGCTACACCTTC.

As regards this clone: This sample also contains other DNA sequences that code for the same CDR3. The rearrangement uses TRBV15 and TRBJ2-7, with D possibly being TRBD2 (7 bases). Germline V gene data show CDR1 as LNHNV and CDR2 as YYDKDF (reference sequence). CDR3 length: 15 residues. V dropped 0 bases and J dropped 4 bases, with 13 bases sitting between them. CDR3 bases: TGTGCCACCAGCAGAGATCCGGGGGGCGGTTACGAGCAGTACTTC. Translating it yields CATSRDPGGGYEQYF.

This sequence joins TRBV28 and TRBJ2-5; perhaps TRBD1 as D (6 bases). The CDR3 has 16 amino acids. V lost 3 bases to trimming and J lost 5 bases, with 19 bases between them. The germline V gene has CDR1 MDHEN and CDR2 SYDVKM. The CDR3 coding sequence is TGTGCCAGCAGTTTCAGTACGGGGTCGAGGGGGGAGACCCAGTACTTC. Amino acids: CASSFSTGSRGETQYF.

The chain recombines TRBV11-2 with TRBJ2-2; TRBD1 agrees at 7 bases. The ends lost 5 bases at V and 1 base at J; junction bases unmatched: 7. Germline V gives CDR1 SGHAT, CDR2 FQNNGV. The CDR3 is 16 amino acids. The CDR3 sequence is CASSHYRGRNTGELFF. Written as DNA, the CDR3 is TGTGCCAGCAGCCACTACAGGGGCCGGAACACCGGGGAGCTGTTTTTT.